What follows are 5 T cell receptor beta chains derived from one specimen sequenced in a study of naive and memory T cell subsets (dated 2017 in TCRdb). Receptors were amplified or captured by UMI-ligation and nested PCR. The reads were generated on an Illumina MiSeq. The beta constant-region primer consisted of an equimolar mixture of two oligonucleotides that together covered TRBC1 and TRBC2. The ligated cDNA went through four rounds of PCR with nested alpha and beta constant-region primers together with the SP2 primer. TCRdb reran the public reads through fastp at Q25 and MiXCR, keeping productive beta chains. Under each unique CDR3 protein, matching rows form one entry showing the most common genes and DNA. This sample holds just over 80,000 distinct CDR3 sequences; about 10% were observed only once. The ten biggest clones cover 1.2% of the sample. The sequenced sample was naive CD8+ T cells from blood. This specimen's cell subset or site label, per the study, means: naive T cells, CD45RA high CD27+. These receptors originate from a human donor in good health.

There are a few counts of this clonotype. The V call is TRBV24-1, the J call TRBJ2-5; D unresolved. Trimming removed 5 bases from V and 3 bases from J, with 6 bases in between. Germline V gene lookup returns CDR1 KGHDR and CDR2 SFDVKD. The CDR3 length is 12 residues. CDR3 sequence reads: CATSGAEETQYF. DNA for the CDR3: TGTGCCACCAGTGGTGCAGAAGAGACCCAGTACTTC.

This clonotype was detected a few times. The rearrangement joins TRBV10-3 to TRBJ2-3; the D gene is possibly TRBD2 (6 bases). The V gene lost 2 bases and the J gene lost 3 bases, with 15 bases spanning the gap. CDR3 length: 16 residues. CDR1 ENHRY and CDR2 SYGVKD come from the germline V gene. This CDR3 reads CAISEPGDLLTDTQYF. DNA for the CDR3: TGTGCCATCAGTGAGCCGGGGGACCTCTTGACAGATACGCAGTATTTT.

The rearrangement links TRBV5-5 to TRBJ1-3; D uncertain. V lost 3 bases and J 4 bases, leaving 11 bases between the germline ends. The CDR3 is made up of 14 amino acids. Germline assignment: CDR1 SGHKS and CDR2 YYEKEE (reference sequence). Written as DNA, the CDR3 is TGTGCCAGCAGCTCGACGGACTCAGGAAACACCATATATTTT. Translation: CASSSTDSGNTIYF. The whole variable domain, filled in from reference TRBV5-5 and TRBJ1-3, reads DAGVTQSPTHLIKTRGQQVTLRCSPISGHKSVSWYQQVLGQGPQFIFQYYEKEERGRGNFPDRFSARQFPNYSSELNVNALLLGDSALYLCASSSTDSGNTIYFGEGSWLTVV.

In this sample, this clonotype turned up many times. V and J are TRBV27 and TRBJ1-2; the D gene is possibly TRBD1 (6 bases). The CDR3 is 15 amino acids. Germline lookup yields CDR1 MNHEY and CDR2 SMNVEV (reference sequence). V was cut by 5 bases and J by 8 bases, with 21 bases left in between. CDR3: CASSVQGWDLSGYTF. Here the CDR3 DNA reads TGTGCCAGCAGTGTACAGGGTTGGGACCTATCCGGCTACACCTTC.

This clonotype was recorded at least ten times. CDR3 in DNA: TGTGCCAGCAGTTTACAGGTAGCGGAGAGCTCCTACGAGCAGTACTTC. Amino acids: CASSLQVAESSYEQYF. This chain uses TRBV28 with TRBJ2-7; D perhaps matches TRBD2 (6 bases). V was shortened by 2 bases and J by 0 bases, with 14 bases between the two germline ends. Germline CDR1 reads MDHEN; CDR2 reads SYDVKM. The CDR3 length is 16 residues. Looking up the rest from reference TRBV28 and TRBJ2-7 gives the full variable domain: DVKVTQSSRYLVKRTGEKVFLECVQDMDHENMFWYRQDPGLGLRLIYFSYDVKMKEKGDIPEGYSVSREKKERFSLILESASTNQTSMYLCASSLQVAESSYEQYFGPGTRLTVT.